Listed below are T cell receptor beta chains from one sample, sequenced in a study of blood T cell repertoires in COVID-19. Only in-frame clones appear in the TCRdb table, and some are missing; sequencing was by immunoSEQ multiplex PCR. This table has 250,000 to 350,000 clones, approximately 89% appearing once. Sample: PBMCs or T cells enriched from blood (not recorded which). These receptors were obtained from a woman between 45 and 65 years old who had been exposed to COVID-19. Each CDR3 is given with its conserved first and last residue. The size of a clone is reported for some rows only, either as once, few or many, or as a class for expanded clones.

cdr3_aa: CSVEPGAGTEAFF
v_call: TRBV29-1
clone_size: once

cdr3_aa: CASSIGLVLTDTQYF
v_call: TRBV7-6
clone_size: .

cdr3_aa: CASSPLASGGTEKLFF
v_call: TRBV11-2
clone_size: .

cdr3_aa: CASSLDLANTEAFF
v_call: TRBV7-2
clone_size: .

cdr3_aa: CAWSSGTAPNEKLFF
v_call: TRBV30
clone_size: .

cdr3_aa: CASRIGEGRYEQYF
v_call: TRBV6-5
clone_size: .

cdr3_aa: CASSLAAGGYEQYF
v_call: TRBV11-1
clone_size: .

cdr3_aa: CASSLVPSNVGGHQPQHF
v_call: TRBV27
clone_size: .

cdr3_aa: CASSMRDRSYEQYF
v_call: TRBV19
clone_size: .

cdr3_aa: CASSKQPPNEKLFF
v_call: TRBV19
clone_size: .

cdr3_aa: CASRGSGTGYEQYF
v_call: TRBV28
clone_size: few

cdr3_aa: CASTPRVPGSGYTF
v_call: TRBV5-8
clone_size: .

cdr3_aa: CASSDSTVQETQYF
v_call: TRBV2
clone_size: .

cdr3_aa: CASSTADTKNTEAFF
v_call: TRBV19
clone_size: .

cdr3_aa: CASSVDLGGAIGELFF
v_call: TRBV9
clone_size: .

cdr3_aa: CASSQARGGGQGGSDTQYF
v_call: TRBV4-2
clone_size: .

cdr3_aa: CASSSQGPNEKLFF
v_call: TRBV5-1
clone_size: .

cdr3_aa: CATSDGTGGQPQHF
v_call: TRBV24-1
clone_size: .

cdr3_aa: CAISVGQRNYNEQFF
v_call: TRBV10-3
clone_size: .

cdr3_aa: CASRQLAGGKSYNEQFF
v_call: TRBV27
clone_size: .

cdr3_aa: CASSWTGDDQPQHF
v_call: TRBV5-1
clone_size: .

cdr3_aa: CASSLRQSGEKLFF
v_call: TRBV5-4
clone_size: .

cdr3_aa: CASSLGLGAPPNHDEQYF
v_call: TRBV27
clone_size: few

cdr3_aa: CASSSIAVPYNEQFF
v_call: TRBV28
clone_size: .

cdr3_aa: CASSQLASPYIEQFF
v_call: TRBV7-2
clone_size: .

cdr3_aa: CASSLSKDLSGRRLEGLFF
v_call: TRBV7-8
clone_size: few

cdr3_aa: CSVEQGLNTEAFF
v_call: TRBV29-1
clone_size: .

cdr3_aa: CASSGRGQMNTGELFF
v_call: TRBV9
clone_size: .

cdr3_aa: CASSWGGNIYNSPLHF
v_call: TRBV7-9
clone_size: few

cdr3_aa: CASSYDRVGYTF
v_call: TRBV7-6
clone_size: .

cdr3_aa: CAIRGGLAGYNNEQFF
v_call: TRBV10-3
clone_size: .

cdr3_aa: CATSLERGTGELFF
v_call: TRBV15
clone_size: .

cdr3_aa: CASSPSGGLPMAQYF
v_call: TRBV5-1
clone_size: .

cdr3_aa: CASSATAPQEDGYTF
v_call: TRBV7-8
clone_size: .

cdr3_aa: CAISNLGQSSTDTQYF
v_call: TRBV10-3
clone_size: .

cdr3_aa: CASSIQGMGYGYTF
v_call: TRBV19
clone_size: .

cdr3_aa: CASSQDLVSRAVGANVLTF
v_call: TRBV4-2
clone_size: .

cdr3_aa: CASSRGQIANYGYTF
v_call: TRBV3-1/TRBV3-2
clone_size: .

cdr3_aa: CASSLQVTYNSPLHF
v_call: TRBV7-9
clone_size: once

cdr3_aa: CASSPRTSGYNEQFF
v_call: TRBV18
clone_size: .

cdr3_aa: CASSQVVIGSSYNEQFF
v_call: TRBV4-2
clone_size: few

cdr3_aa: CASSRGNSGANVLTF
v_call: TRBV19
clone_size: .

cdr3_aa: CASSLGGLHYEQYF
v_call: TRBV5-4
clone_size: .

cdr3_aa: CASSSSRTSRGRTDTQYF
v_call: TRBV28
clone_size: once

cdr3_aa: CATSRDRGTEGPNEQFF
v_call: TRBV15
clone_size: .

cdr3_aa: CASSPLTGGETDTQYF
v_call: TRBV18
clone_size: .

cdr3_aa: CASSETGVNEQFF
v_call: TRBV6-4
clone_size: .

cdr3_aa: CASSLAGGALETQYF
v_call: TRBV5-1
clone_size: .

cdr3_aa: CASSGREERALTNGYTF
v_call: TRBV25-1
clone_size: .

cdr3_aa: CASSPGGANVLTF
v_call: TRBV3-1/TRBV3-2
clone_size: .

cdr3_aa: CASRGQGDEQYF
v_call: TRBV2
clone_size: .

cdr3_aa: CASSVEGYSPLHF
v_call: TRBV9
clone_size: .

cdr3_aa: CASSTFRGELFF
v_call: TRBV5-1
clone_size: once